This T cell receptor (beta chain) was sequenced for a study of T cells after yellow fever vaccination. On the study more broadly: Investigators used CD3, CD45RA, CCR7 and CD95 to sort the EM, EMRA, CM and Tscm memory subsets.

The length of the CDR3 is 15 residues. V shed 5 bases, J shed 9 bases, and the junction held 12 bases outside the gene matches. In germline, CDR1 is SGHVS, CDR2 FNYEAQ. This clonotype is medium-sized (0.01 to 0.1%). Study-level results: Shared CD4/CD8 clonotypes were a small share, likely from convergent recombination.

TCRdb reprocessed the 5' RACE reads with MiXCR, giving one entry per CDR3 protein. This sample yields around 11,000 distinct CDR3 sequences, of which 4% to 6% are seen a single time; 1.5% to 2% belongs to the top ten. The sample consisted of PBMCs, either bulk or a sorted T-cell subset (CD4+, CD8+, memory, or dextramer-sorted; not recorded which), taken less than 18 days after the first yellow fever vaccination. The clonotype comes from a man between 18 and 29 years old who received the YFV17D yellow fever vaccine. This chain links TRBV7-6 with TRBJ2-2; 7 bases are shared with TRBD2. This CDR3 is CASSPAGGSRWELFF. CDR3 in DNA: TGTGCCAGCAGCCCCGCCGGCGGGAGCCGTTGGGAGCTGTTTTTT.